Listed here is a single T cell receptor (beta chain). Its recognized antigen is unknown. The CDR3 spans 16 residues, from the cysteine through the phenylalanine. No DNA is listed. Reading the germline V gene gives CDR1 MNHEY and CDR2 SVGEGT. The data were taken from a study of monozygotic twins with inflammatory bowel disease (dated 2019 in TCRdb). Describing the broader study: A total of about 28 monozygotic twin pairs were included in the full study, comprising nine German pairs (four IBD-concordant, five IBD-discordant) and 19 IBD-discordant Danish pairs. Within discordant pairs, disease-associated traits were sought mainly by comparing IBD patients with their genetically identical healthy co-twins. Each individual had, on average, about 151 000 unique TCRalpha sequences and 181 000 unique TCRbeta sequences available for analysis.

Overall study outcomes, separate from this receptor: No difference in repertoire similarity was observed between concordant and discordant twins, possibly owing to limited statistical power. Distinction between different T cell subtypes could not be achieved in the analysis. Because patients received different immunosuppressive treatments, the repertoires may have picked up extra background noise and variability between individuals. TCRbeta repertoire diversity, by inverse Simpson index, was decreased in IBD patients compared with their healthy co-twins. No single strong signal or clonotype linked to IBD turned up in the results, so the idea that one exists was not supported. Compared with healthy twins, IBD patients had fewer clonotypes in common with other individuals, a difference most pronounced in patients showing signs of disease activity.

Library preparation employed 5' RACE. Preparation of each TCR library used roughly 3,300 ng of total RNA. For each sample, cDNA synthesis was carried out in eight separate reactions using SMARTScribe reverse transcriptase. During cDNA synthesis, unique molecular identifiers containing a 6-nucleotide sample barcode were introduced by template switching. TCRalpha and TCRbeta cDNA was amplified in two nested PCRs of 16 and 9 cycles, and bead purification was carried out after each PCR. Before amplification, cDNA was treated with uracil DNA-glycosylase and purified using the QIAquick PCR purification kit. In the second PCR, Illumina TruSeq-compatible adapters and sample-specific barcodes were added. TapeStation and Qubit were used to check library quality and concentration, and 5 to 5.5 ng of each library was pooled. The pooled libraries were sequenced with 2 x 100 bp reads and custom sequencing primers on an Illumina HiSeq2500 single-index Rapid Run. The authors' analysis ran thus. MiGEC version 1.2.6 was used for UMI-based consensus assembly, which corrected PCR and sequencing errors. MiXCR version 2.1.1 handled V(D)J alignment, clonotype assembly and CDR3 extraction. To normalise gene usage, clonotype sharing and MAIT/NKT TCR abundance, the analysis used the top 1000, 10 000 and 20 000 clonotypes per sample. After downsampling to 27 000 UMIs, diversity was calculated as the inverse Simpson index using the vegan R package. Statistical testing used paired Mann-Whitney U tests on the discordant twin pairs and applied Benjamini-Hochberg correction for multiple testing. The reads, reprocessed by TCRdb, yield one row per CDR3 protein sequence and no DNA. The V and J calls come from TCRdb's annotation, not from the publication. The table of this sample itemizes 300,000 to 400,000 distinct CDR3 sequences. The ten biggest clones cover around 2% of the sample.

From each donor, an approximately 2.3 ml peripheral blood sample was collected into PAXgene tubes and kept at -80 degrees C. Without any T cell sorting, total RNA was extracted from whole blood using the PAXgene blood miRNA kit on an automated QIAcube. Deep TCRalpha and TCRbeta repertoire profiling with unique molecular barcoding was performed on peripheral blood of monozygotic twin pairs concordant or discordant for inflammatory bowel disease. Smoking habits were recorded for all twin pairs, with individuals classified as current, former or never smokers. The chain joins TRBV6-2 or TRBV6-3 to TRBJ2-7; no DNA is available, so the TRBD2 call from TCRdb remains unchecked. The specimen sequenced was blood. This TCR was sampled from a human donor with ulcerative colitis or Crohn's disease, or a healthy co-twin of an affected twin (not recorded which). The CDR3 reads CASSYPPSGDHYEQYF.